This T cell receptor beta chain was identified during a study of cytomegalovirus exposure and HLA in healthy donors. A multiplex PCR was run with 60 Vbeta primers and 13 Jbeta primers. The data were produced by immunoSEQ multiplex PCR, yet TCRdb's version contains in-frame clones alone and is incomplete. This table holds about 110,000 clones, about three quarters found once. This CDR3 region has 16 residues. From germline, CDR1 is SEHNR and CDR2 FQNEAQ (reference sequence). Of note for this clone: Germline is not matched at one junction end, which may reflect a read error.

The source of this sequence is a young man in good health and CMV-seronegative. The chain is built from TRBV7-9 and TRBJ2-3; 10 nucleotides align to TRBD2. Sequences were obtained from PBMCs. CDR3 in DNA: TGTTCCAGCAGCTTAGCCAGCGGGGGGGCCTCAGATACGCAGTATTTT. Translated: CSSSLASGGASDTQYF. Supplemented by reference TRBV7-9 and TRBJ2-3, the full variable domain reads DTGVSQNPRHKITKRGQNVTFRCDPISEHNRLYWYRQTLGQGPEFLTYFQNEAQLEKSRLLSDRFSAERPKGSFSTLEIQRTEQGDSAMYLCSSSLASGGASDTQYFGPGTRLTVL.